This TCR beta chain was obtained from a study of cytomegalovirus exposure and HLA in healthy donors. Study in general: Out of 398 genotyped donors, about 84% belonged to the Caucasian-associated ancestry cluster.

Primers: 60 Vbeta forward and 13 Jbeta reverse. Libraries were prepared by immunoSEQ multiplex PCR; TCRdb keeps only in-frame clonotypes and omits some of them. This sample carries around 140,000 clones, with around 1.5% going to the ten biggest clones. Worth noting for this clone: Its antigen is not identified.

The germline gives CDR1 SGHDN, CDR2 FVKESK. The CDR3 consists of 14 residues. With 1 base removed from V and 7 bases from J, the gap between germline ends came to 12 bases. Study findings and constraints: About 87% or about 30% of the time was how often most TCR beta V segments were productive, according to an earlier analysis. Cytomegalovirus association was listed for under 200 TCR beta chains.

This TCR derives from a middle-aged woman in good health and CMV-seronegative. The chain links TRBV14 to TRBJ2-3; D unclear. Sequencing used PBMCs. The CDR3 protein is CASSQVAGWNTQYF. The CDR3 bases are TGTGCCAGCAGCCAAGTTGCAGGTTGGAATACGCAGTATTTT.